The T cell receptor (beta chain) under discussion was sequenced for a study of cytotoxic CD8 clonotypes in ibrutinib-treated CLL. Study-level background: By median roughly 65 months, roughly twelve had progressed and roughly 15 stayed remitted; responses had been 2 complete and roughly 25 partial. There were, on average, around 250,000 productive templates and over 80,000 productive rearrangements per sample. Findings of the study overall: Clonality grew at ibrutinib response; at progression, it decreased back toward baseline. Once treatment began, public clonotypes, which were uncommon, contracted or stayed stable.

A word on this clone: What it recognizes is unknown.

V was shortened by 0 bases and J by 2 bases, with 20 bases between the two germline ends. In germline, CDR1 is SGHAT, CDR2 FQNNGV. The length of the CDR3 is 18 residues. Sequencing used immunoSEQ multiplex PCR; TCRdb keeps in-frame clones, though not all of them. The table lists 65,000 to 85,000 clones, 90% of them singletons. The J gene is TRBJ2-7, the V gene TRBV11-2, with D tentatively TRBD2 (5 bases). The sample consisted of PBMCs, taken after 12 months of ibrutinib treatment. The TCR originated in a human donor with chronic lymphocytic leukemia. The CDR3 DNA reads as TGTGCCAGCAGCTTAGATAGTTATCCCAGCGGACCAACCTACGAGCAGTACTTC. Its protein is CASSLDSYPSGPTYEQYF.